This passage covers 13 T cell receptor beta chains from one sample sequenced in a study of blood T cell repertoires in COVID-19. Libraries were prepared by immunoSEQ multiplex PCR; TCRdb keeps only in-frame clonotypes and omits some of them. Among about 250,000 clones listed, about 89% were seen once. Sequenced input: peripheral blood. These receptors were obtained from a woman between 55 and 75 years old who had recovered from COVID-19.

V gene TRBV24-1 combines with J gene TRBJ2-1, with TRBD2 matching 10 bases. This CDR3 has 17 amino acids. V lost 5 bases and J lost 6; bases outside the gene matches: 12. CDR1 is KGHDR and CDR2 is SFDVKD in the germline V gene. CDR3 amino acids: CATSALEASGGLNEQFF. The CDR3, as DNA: TGTGCCACCAGTGCCCTGGAGGCTAGCGGGGGCCTCAATGAGCAGTTCTTC.

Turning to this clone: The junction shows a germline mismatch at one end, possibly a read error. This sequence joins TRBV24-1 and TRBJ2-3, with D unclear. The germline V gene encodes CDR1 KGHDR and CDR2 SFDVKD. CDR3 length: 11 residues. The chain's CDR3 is CATANTDTQYF. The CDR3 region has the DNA TGTGCCACCGCAAACACAGATACGCAATATTTT.

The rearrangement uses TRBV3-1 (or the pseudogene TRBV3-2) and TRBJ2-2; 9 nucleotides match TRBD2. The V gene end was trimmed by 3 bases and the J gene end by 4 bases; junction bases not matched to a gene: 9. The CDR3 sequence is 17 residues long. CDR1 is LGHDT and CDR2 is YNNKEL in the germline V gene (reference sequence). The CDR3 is CASSHELQRGVTGELFF. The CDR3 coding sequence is TGTGCCAGCAGCCATGAGTTGCAGCGGGGGGTCACCGGGGAGCTGTTTTTT.

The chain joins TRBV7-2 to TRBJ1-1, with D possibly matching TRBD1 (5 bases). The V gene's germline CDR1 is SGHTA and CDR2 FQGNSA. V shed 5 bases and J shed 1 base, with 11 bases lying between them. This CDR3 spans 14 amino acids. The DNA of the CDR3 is TGTGCCAGCAGCCCCCGCAGGGCGAACACTGAAGCTTTCTTT. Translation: CASSPRRANTEAFF.

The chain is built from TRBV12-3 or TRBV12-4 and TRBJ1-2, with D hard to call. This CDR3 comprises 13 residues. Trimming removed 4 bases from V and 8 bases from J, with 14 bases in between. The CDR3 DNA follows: TGTGCCAGCAGTTCCACAGCAGCGGGGGGCTACACCTTC. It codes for CASSSTAAGGYTF.

The CDR3 bases are TGCGCCAGCAGCGACGGACAGGGGGGTAATGAAAAACTGTTTTTT. It encodes CASSDGQGGNEKLFF. This rearrangement joins TRBV5-1 to TRBJ1-4; 10 nucleotides agree with TRBD1. The CDR3 totals 15 residues. Germline V gives CDR1 SGHRS, CDR2 YFSETQ. Trimming cost V 4 bases and J 4 bases; bases outside gene matches: 4.

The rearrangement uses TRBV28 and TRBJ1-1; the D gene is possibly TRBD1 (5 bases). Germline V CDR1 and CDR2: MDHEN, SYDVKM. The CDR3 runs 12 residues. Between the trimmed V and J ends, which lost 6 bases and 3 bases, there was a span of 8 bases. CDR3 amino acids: CASSQGYTEAFF. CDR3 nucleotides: TGTGCCAGCAGCCAGGGATACACTGAAGCTTTCTTT.

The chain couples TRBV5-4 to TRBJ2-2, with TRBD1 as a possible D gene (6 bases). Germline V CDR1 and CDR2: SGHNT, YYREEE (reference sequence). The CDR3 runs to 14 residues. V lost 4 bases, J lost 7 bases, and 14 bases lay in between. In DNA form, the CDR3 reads TGTGCCAGCAGCCCCAGGGGCGGAAGCGGGGAGCTGTTTTTT. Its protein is CASSPRGGSGELFF.

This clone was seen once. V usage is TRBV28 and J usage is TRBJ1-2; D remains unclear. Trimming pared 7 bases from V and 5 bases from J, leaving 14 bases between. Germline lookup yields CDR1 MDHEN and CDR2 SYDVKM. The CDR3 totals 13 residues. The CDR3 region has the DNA TGTGCCAGCACCCGCTCCCCACGGTATGGCTACACCTTC. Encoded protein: CASTRSPRYGYTF.

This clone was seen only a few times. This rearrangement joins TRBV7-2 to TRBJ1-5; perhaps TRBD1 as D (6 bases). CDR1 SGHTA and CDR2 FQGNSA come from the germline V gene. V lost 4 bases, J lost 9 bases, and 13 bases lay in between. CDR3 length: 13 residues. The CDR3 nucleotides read TGTGCCAGCAGCTCAGTATCACAGGGGCCCCAGCATTTT. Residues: CASSSVSQGPQHF.

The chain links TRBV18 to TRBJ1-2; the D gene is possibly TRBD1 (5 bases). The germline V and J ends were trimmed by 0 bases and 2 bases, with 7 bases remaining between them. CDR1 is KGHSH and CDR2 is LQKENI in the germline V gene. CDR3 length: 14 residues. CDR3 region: CASSPPGLNYGYTF. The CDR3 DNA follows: TGTGCCAGCTCACCACCGGGACTGAACTATGGCTACACCTTC.

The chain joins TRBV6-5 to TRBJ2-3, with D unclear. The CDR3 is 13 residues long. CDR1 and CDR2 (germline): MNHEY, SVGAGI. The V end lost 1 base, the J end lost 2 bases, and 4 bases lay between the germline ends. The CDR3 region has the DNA TGTGCCAGCAGTTACTTAGACACAGATACGCAGTATTTT. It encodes CASSYLDTDTQYF.

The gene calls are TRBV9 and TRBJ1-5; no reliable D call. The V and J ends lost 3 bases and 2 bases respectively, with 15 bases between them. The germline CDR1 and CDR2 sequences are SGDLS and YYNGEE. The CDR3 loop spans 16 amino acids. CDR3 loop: CASSAGLGLGNQPQHF. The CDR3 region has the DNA TGTGCCAGCAGCGCGGGGTTAGGGCTTGGCAATCAGCCCCAGCATTTT. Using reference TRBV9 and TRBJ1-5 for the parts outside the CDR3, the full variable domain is DSGVTQTPKHLITATGQRVTLRCSPRSGDLSVYWYQQSLDQGLQFLIQYYNGEERAKGNILERFSAQQFPDLHSELNLSSLELGDSALYFCASSAGLGLGNQPQHFGDGTRLSIL.